This entry concerns a single TCR beta chain. Deletions cut 10 bases from V and 10 bases from J, with 16 bases between. Germline V gene data show CDR1 as WNHNN and CDR2 as SYGVQD (reference sequence). The CDR3 length is 11 residues. Profiled with immunoSEQ multiplex PCR; TCRdb holds only in-frame clones, not every one. The sample has about 140,000 clones, more than 75% seen once. This sample stems from a study of blood T cell repertoires in COVID-19. Turning to the study itself: PBMCs, B-cell-depleted T cells, or T cells provided the cDNA or gDNA that made up the material.

The rearrangement uses TRBV10-1 and TRBJ1-1; possible D gene TRBD1, 6 bases. This receptor was identified in a woman older than 75 with acute or convalescent COVID-19. The sequenced material came from peripheral blood. This chain's CDR3 is CAIRPLRGAFF. The CDR3 bases are TGCGCCATTCGCCCCCTCAGGGGAGCTTTCTTT.